These 13 T cell receptor beta chains share one sample of origin, sequenced in a study of identical twins. From the 5' RACE reads, TCRdb called clonotypes with MiXCR, one entry per CDR3 protein. Here the sample spans 400,000 or so distinct CDR3 sequences, roughly 10% being singletons. The sample taken for sequencing was naive T cells sorted from blood. These receptors originate from a woman aged 50 to 60 in good health.

This clonotype appeared a few times. This chain connects TRBV5-6 to TRBJ2-7; a weak D match, TRBD2 (6 bases). Germline CDR1 and CDR2: SGHDT and YYEEEE. This CDR3 contains 14 residues. V was cut by 0 bases and J by 4 bases, with 11 bases left in between. CDR3 DNA sequence: TGTGCCAGCAGCTTGGCTTTTGGGAGGTACGAGCAGTACGTC. Translation: CASSLAFGRYEQYV.

This rearrangement joins TRBV7-8 to TRBJ2-7; TRBD1 might be the D (6 bases). Germline lookup yields CDR1 SGHVS and CDR2 FQNEAQ. The V end lost 1 base, the J end lost 0 bases, and 10 bases lay between the germline ends. The CDR3 contains 15 residues. CDR3 sequence (DNA): TGTGCCAGCAGCTTAGGCGACAGGAGCTCCTACGAGCAGTACTTC. Translating gives CASSLGDRSSYEQYF.

The rearrangement uses TRBV20-1 and TRBJ2-7, with 10 bases that match TRBD1. After removal of 1 base from V and 4 bases from J, the junction contained 4 bases not matched to a gene. The CDR3 spans 14 residues. CDR1 and CDR2 from the germline V gene are DFQATT and SNEGSKA (reference sequence). CDR3 DNA: TGCAGTGCTAGAGTGGACAGGGGGACGTACGAGCAGTACTTC. Its protein product is CSARVDRGTYEQYF.

This clonotype came up many times. The chain carries TRBV7-2 and TRBJ1-1; unclear D gene. V lost 5 bases, J lost 8 bases, and 12 bases lay in between. Germline V CDR1 and CDR2: SGHTA, FQGNSA. The CDR3 totals 12 residues. The CDR3 nucleotides read TGTGCCAGCAGCCCCCAGGCGGCCGAAGCTTTCTTT. This translates into CASSPQAAEAFF.

Here the CDR3 DNA reads TGCAGTGCTAGAGCTCGACTCGTAGAGCAGTACTTC. It encodes CSARARLVEQYF. The chain links TRBV20-1 to TRBJ2-7; D remains unclear. CDR1 and CDR2 (germline): DFQATT, SNEGSKA (reference sequence). The CDR3 runs 12 residues. V gave up 1 base and J gave up 7 bases, with 11 bases separating them.

This sequence joins TRBV7-8 and TRBJ2-1; D is perhaps TRBD1 or TRBD2 (5 bases each). Germline assignment: CDR1 SGHVS and CDR2 FQNEAQ. CDR3 length equals 17 residues. V lost 3 bases to trimming and J lost 0 bases, with 15 bases between them. In DNA form, the CDR3 reads TGTGCCAGCAGCTTGAGGGGTTCGGGGAGCTCCTACAATGAGCAGTTCTTC. Translating it yields CASSLRGSGSSYNEQFF.

The CDR3 spells CSARARATGIDEQFF. The DNA for the CDR3 is TGCAGTGCTAGAGCCCGGGCGACAGGGATCGATGAGCAGTTCTTC. The rearrangement joins TRBV20-1 to TRBJ2-1, with 7 bases identical to TRBD1. From germline, CDR1 is DFQATT and CDR2 SNEGSKA (reference sequence). The CDR3 extends over 15 amino acids. After removal of 1 base from V and 8 bases from J, the junction contained 11 bases not matched to a gene.

This clonotype was counted only a few times. The genes are TRBV6-2 or TRBV6-3 and TRBJ2-1, with 7 bases fitting TRBD1. Germline V gene data show CDR1 as MNHEY and CDR2 as SVGEGT. Unmatched junction bases numbered 11, after V lost 6 bases and J lost 9 bases. This CDR3 has 14 amino acids. The CDR3 bases are TGTGCCAGCAGACTTATACAGGGGATTCGTGAGCAGTTCTTC. This encodes CASRLIQGIREQFF.

This clonotype was recorded many times. Sequence at one end of the junction differs from germline and may be a read error. The rearrangement links TRBV4-1 to TRBJ2-6; D may be TRBD1 (6 bases). The CDR3 has 15 residues. CDR1 and CDR2 (germline): MGHRA, YSYEKL. CDR3 amino acids: CASSLRGSGANVLTF. DNA for the CDR3: TGTGCCAGCAGCCTCAGGGGCTCTGGGGCCAACGTCCTGACTTTC.

The chain uses TRBV29-1 and TRBJ2-5, with D perhaps TRBD1 or TRBD2 (6 bases each). CDR1 SQVTM and CDR2 ANQGSEA come from the germline V gene. Trimming took off 2 bases at V and 3 bases at J, with 10 bases between the two ends. The CDR3 runs 13 residues. This chain's CDR3 is CSVELGGKETQYF. The CDR3 DNA is TGCAGCGTTGAACTCGGGGGCAAAGAGACCCAGTACTTC.

This clonotype was counted only a few times. The rearrangement joins TRBV4-1 to TRBJ2-2, with TRBD2 matching over 10 bases. V was pared by 1 base and J by 3 bases, with 11 bases of the junction left unmatched. The germline CDR1 and CDR2 sequences are MGHRA and YSYEKL. The CDR3 is made up of 19 amino acids. CDR3 sequence: CASSQVPLTSGTDTGELFF. DNA of the CDR3: TGCGCCAGCAGCCAAGTCCCCCTTACTAGCGGGACCGACACCGGGGAGCTGTTTTTT.

The J gene is TRBJ2-1, the V gene TRBV5-1; 7 nucleotides align to TRBD1. The CDR3 is made up of 15 amino acids. Germline V gives CDR1 SGHRS, CDR2 YFSETQ. J lost 7 bases, V lost 0 bases, and 7 bases had no gene match. The CDR3 loop is CASSLEGGGQNEQFF. DNA of the CDR3: TGCGCCAGCAGCTTGGAAGGGGGCGGTCAGAATGAGCAGTTCTTC.

This clonotype was observed at least ten times. The rearrangement uses TRBV12-3 or TRBV12-4 and TRBJ1-1; D call uncertain. The CDR3 length is 11 residues. V lost 5 bases to trimming and J lost 6 bases, with 7 bases between them. The CDR3 sequence: CASSRGAEAFF. The CDR3 coding sequence is TGTGCCAGCAGTCGCGGGGCTGAAGCTTTCTTT.